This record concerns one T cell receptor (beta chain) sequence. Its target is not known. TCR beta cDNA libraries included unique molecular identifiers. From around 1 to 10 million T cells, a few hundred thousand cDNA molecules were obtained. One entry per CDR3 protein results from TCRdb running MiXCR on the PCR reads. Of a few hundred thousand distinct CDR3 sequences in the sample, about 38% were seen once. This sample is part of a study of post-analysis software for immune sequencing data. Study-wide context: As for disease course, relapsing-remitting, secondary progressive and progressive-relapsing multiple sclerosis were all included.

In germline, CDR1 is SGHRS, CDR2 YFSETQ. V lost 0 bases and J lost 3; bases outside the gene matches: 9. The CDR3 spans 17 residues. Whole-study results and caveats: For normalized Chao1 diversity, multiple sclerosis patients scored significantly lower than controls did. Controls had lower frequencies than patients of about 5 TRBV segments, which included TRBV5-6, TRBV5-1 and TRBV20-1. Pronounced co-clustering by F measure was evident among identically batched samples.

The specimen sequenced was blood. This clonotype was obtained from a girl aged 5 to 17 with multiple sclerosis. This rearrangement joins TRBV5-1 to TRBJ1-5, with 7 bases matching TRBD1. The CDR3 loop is CASSLGQGRRLNQPQHF. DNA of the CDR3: TGCGCCAGCAGCTTGGGACAGGGTAGACGCCTCAATCAGCCCCAGCATTTT. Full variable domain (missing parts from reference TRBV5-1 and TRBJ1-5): KAGVTQTPRYLIKTRGQQVTLSCSPISGHRSVSWYQQTPGQGLQFLFEYFSETQRNKGNFPGRFSGRQFSNSRSEMNVSTLELGDSALYLCASSLGQGRRLNQPQHFGDGTRLSIL.